The 15 T cell receptor beta chains below were found in one sample sequenced in a study of blood T cell repertoires in COVID-19. TCRdb's copy holds only in-frame clones and misses some; the assay was immunoSEQ multiplex PCR. Found here are a few hundred thousand clones, about 92% of them singletons; the top ten hold under 20%. Sequenced sample: PBMCs or T cells enriched from blood (not recorded which). The source is a woman aged 25 to 39 who had recovered from COVID-19.

The J gene is TRBJ2-1, the V gene TRBV6-5; D possibly corresponds to TRBD2 (5 bases). Germline V lookup: CDR1 MNHEY, CDR2 SVGAGI. Trimming took 0 bases from V and 4 from J, leaving 10 bases between them. The CDR3 has 15 amino acids. CDR3 protein: CASSYSGVPYNEQFF. In nucleotides, the CDR3 is TGTGCCAGCAGTTACTCGGGAGTCCCATACAATGAGCAGTTCTTC.

V gene TRBV9 combines with J gene TRBJ2-1; D remains ambiguous. This CDR3 spans 11 amino acids. Germline CDR1 SGDLS, CDR2 YYNGEE. V lost 5 bases and J lost 8, with 8 bases in between. The CDR3 sequence: CASSPNDEQFF. The CDR3 DNA follows: TGTGCCAGCAGTCCCAATGATGAGCAGTTCTTC.

The chain has TRBV24-1 and TRBJ2-1; D is perhaps TRBD2 (5 bases). V was shortened by 3 bases and J by 6 bases, with 14 bases between the two germline ends. Per the germline V gene, CDR1 is KGHDR and CDR2 is SFDVKD. The CDR3 is 15 residues long. The CDR3, as DNA: TGTGCCACCAGTGATGGAACCGGGAACTTCAATGAGCAGTTCTTC. Translated, it gives CATSDGTGNFNEQFF.

The chain employs TRBV19 and TRBJ2-6; D is ambiguous. Deletions cut 2 bases from V and 1 base from J, with 6 bases between. The CDR3 totals 15 residues. Per germline, CDR1 LNHDA and CDR2 SQIVND (reference sequence). This chain's CDR3 is CASSITSSGANVLTF. As DNA, the CDR3 is TGTGCCAGTAGTATAACTTCATCTGGGGCCAACGTCCTGACTTTC.

The genes are TRBV27 and TRBJ1-2; a possible D gene is TRBD1 (5 bases). V was cut by 2 bases and J by 7 bases, with 17 bases left in between. Germline V gives CDR1 MNHEY, CDR2 SMNVEV (reference sequence). The CDR3 has 15 residues. Written as DNA, the CDR3 is TGTGCCAGCAGTTTAGCGCCGGGACTGCCTGCTGGCTACACCTTC. This sequence encodes CASSLAPGLPAGYTF.

The CDR3 bases are TGTGCCAGCAGCTTAGTTGGACAACCCTACGAGCAGTACTTC. Its protein is CASSLVGQPYEQYF. The chain joins TRBV13 to TRBJ2-7, with TRBD1 as a possible D gene (5 bases). Germline values: CDR1 PRHDT, CDR2 FYEKMQ (reference sequence). The CDR3 sequence is 14 residues long. V was trimmed by 1 base and J by 2 bases, leaving 9 bases between them.

Notes on this clone: The sample has other DNA sequences that encode this CDR3 too. The gene calls are TRBV28 and TRBJ1-5; 10 positions agree with TRBD1. This CDR3 is 14 amino acids long. The V gene's germline CDR1 is MDHEN and CDR2 SYDVKM. V shed 6 bases, J shed 6 bases, and the junction held 5 bases outside the gene matches. This CDR3 is CASSRGQGSQPQHF. The CDR3 DNA reads as TGTGCCAGCAGCCGGGGACAGGGGAGTCAGCCCCAGCATTTT.

V is TRBV3-1 (or the pseudogene TRBV3-2) and J is TRBJ1-5; no clear D. The CDR3 consists of 12 residues. Trimming removed 0 bases from V and 7 bases from J, with 4 bases in between. Germline CDR1 and CDR2: LGHDT and YNNKEL (reference sequence). CDR3 amino acids: CASSQEAQPQHF. In DNA, the CDR3 is TGTGCCAGCAGCCAAGAAGCCCAGCCCCAGCATTTT.

This clone has just a few counts. The gene calls are TRBV29-1 and TRBJ1-1; maybe TRBD1 (5 bases). Germline CDR1 reads SQVTM; CDR2 reads ANQGSEA. Trimming took off 3 bases at V and 4 bases at J, with 12 bases between the two ends. The CDR3 spans 13 residues. The CDR3 loop is CSVDRVGGTEAFF. The CDR3 DNA reads TGCAGCGTTGACAGGGTCGGGGGCACTGAAGCTTTCTTT.

This rearrangement joins TRBV7-6 to TRBJ2-1, with 9 bases lining up with TRBD2. V shed 5 bases, J shed 5 bases, and the junction held 7 bases outside the gene matches. Germline-derived CDR1 and CDR2 are SGHVS and FNYEAQ. CDR3 length equals 15 residues. CDR3 loop: CASSIIAGEHNEQFF. DNA for the CDR3: TGTGCCAGCAGCATCATAGCGGGGGAACACAATGAGCAGTTCTTC. The complete variable domain, with remaining parts taken from reference TRBV7-6 and TRBJ2-1, reads GAGVSQSPRYKVTKRGQDVALRCDPISGHVSLYWYRQALGQGPEFLTYFNYEAQQDKSGLPNDRFSAERPEGSISTLTIQRTEQRDSAMYRCASSIIAGEHNEQFFGPGTRLTVL.

The chain links TRBV11-1 to TRBJ2-2; tentatively, D is TRBD2 (6 bases). From germline, CDR1 is SGHAT and CDR2 FQDESV (reference sequence). The CDR3 runs 13 residues. Deletions cut 8 bases from V and 2 bases from J, with 9 bases between. The DNA of the CDR3 is TGTGCCAGCGTGGCGGGAAACACCGGGGAGCTGTTTTTT. Protein sequence: CASVAGNTGELFF.

This chain joins TRBV10-3 and TRBJ2-1; perhaps TRBD1 as D (6 bases). V was shortened by 6 bases and J by 9 bases, with 12 bases between the two germline ends. CDR3 length: 12 amino acids. Germline-derived CDR1 and CDR2 are ENHRY and SYGVKD. In DNA, the CDR3 is TGTGCCATCAGGACACAGGGCGGTGAGCAGTTCTTC. Translated: CAIRTQGGEQFF.

The V gene is TRBV6-2 or TRBV6-3, the J gene TRBJ1-1; tentative D call: TRBD1 (5 bases). From germline, CDR1 is MNHEY and CDR2 SVGEGT. The CDR3 loop spans 15 amino acids. Trimming stripped 6 bases from V and 5 bases from J, with 19 bases between. CDR3 sequence reads: CASSPAGKRKTEAFF. For the CDR3, the DNA is TGTGCCAGCAGCCCCGCAGGGAAACGAAAAACTGAAGCTTTCTTT.

The V and J genes are TRBV6-6 and TRBJ2-7; 10 bases are shared with TRBD1. The germline V gene encodes CDR1 MNHNY and CDR2 SVGAGI (reference sequence). V shed 4 bases and J 3 bases; nucleotides not matched to a gene: 6. This CDR3 has 15 amino acids. The CDR3, as DNA: TGTGCCAGCAGTTGGGGACAGGGGTTTCGCTACGAGCAGTACTTC. Protein: CASSWGQGFRYEQYF.

The chain couples TRBV27 to TRBJ2-7, with 10 nucleotides matching TRBD2. The CDR3 totals 14 residues. Per germline, CDR1 MNHEY and CDR2 SMNVEV (reference sequence). With 4 bases clipped from V and 5 bases from J, the junction kept 5 bases outside the gene matches. The CDR3 bases are TGTGCCAGCAGTTGGACCGGGACTAGCGACGAGCAGTACTTC. Translated: CASSWTGTSDEQYF.